Below, one T cell receptor beta chain is given with its context. The antigen is unknown. This record comes from a study of CD8 T cells in ankylosing spondylitis. Study results and limitations: Those disease-linked clones were CD8+; they were also relatively rare in peripheral blood. Among TCR beta sequences, a motif of eight highly homologous variants appeared characteristic of ankylosing spondylitis blood.

TCRdb processed the 5' RACE reads anew with MiXCR; each CDR3 protein has one entry. The sample carries approximately 400,000 distinct CDR3 sequences, 17% recorded once. V lost 6 bases, J lost 1 base, and 16 bases lay in between. Germline V CDR1 and CDR2: SNHLY, FYNNEI. The CDR3 contains 15 residues. Sequencing was performed on blood, either unsorted or a sorted T cell fraction (not recorded which). The TCR was taken from a male donor with ankylosing spondylitis. The rearrangement uses TRBV2 and TRBJ2-7; D possibly corresponds to TRBD2 (5 bases). The CDR3 here is CASSRRGLRSYEQYF. The CDR3 nucleotides are TGTGCCAGCAGCCGACGGGGTCTACGTTCCTACGAGCAGTACTTC.